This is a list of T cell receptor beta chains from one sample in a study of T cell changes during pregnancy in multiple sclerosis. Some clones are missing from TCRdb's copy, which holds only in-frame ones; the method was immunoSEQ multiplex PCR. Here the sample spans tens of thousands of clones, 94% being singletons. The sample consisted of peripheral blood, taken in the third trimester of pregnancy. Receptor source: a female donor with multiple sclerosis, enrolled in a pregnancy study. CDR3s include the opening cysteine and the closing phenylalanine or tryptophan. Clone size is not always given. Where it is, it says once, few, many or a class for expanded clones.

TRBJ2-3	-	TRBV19	CASSIAAGGTDTQYF
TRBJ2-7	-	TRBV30	CAWRPAETGNYYEQYF
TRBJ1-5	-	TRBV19	CASTMRQEVGNQPQHF
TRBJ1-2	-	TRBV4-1	CASSQGQGSSDGYTF
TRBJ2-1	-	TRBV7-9	CASSSGLAMNEQFF
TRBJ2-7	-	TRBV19	CASTGTGSYEQYF
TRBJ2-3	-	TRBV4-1	CASSPDRVSTDTQYF
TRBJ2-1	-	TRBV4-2	CASSQDEGLAAWNEQFF
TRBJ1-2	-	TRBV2	CASSEVRTGTNYGYTF
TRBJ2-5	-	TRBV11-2	CASSKDAVGETQYF
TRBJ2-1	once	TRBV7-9	CASSFLDLNDEQFF
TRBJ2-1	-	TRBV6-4	CASSWTSGSLYNEQFF
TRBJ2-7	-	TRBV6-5	CASRKTSGRASEQYF
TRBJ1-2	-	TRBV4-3	CASSQEGQGGYTF
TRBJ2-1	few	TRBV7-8	CASSSFRAGGRNEQFF
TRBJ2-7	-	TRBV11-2	CASSLDLRSTYEQYF
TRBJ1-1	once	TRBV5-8	CASSFFAGAANTEAFF
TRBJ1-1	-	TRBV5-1	CASSLGGPLSEETEAFF
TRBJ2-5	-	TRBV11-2	CASSRLRASGGGNETQYF
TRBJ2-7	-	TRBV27	CASSLGLAGRYYEQYF
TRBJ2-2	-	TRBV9	CASSVGRVTGELFF
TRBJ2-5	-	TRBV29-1	CSVASRAYQETQYF
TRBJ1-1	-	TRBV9	CASSGVGASGNTEAFF
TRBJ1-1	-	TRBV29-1	CSVEGRVNTEAFF
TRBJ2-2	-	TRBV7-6	CASSGGTSGMTGTGELFF
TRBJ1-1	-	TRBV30	CAWSAPGIGLNTEAFF
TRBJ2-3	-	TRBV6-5	CASSPDRGRWDTQYF
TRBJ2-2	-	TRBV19	CASSSGSLELFF
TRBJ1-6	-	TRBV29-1	CSETRVPSYNSPLHF
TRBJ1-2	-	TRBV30	CAWLGDRDNYGYTF
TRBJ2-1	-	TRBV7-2	CASSPYGSYNEQFF
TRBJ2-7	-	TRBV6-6	CASSGQGTYEQYF
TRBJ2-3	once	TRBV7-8	CASSHPRGLNTDTQYF
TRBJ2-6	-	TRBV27	CASSTSGQGSGANVLTF
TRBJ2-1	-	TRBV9	CASSVEGTSANEQFF
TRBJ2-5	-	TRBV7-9	CASSLRGMGETQYF
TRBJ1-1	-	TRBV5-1	CASSSSRGNTEAFF
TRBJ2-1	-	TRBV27	CASRGSWGRSYNEQFF
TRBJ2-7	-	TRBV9	CASSVSRAGDSYEQYF
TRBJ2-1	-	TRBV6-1	CASSDLSGRPYNEQFF
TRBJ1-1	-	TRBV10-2	CASSDFGQGLNTEAFF
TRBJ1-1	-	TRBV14	CASSQYRGREAFF
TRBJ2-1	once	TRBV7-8	CASSSGTASYNEQFF
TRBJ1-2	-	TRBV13	CASSSTGGAPGYTF
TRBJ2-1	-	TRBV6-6	CASRNGLAGGNNEQFF
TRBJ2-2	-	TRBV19	CASSIIDTGELFF
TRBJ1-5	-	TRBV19	CASTVGGVNQPQHF
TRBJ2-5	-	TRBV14	CASSPLGREETQYF
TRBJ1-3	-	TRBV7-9	CASSLALSGSGNTIYF
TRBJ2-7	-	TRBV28	CASSLRTGSGEQYF
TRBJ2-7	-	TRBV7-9	CASSRSGEQYF
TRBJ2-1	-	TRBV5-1	CASSYSGSQKDEQFF
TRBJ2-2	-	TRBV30	CASGLLTGGELFF
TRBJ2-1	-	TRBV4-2	CASSQDGQGGDEQFF
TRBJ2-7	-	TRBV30	CAWSFARLSYEQYF